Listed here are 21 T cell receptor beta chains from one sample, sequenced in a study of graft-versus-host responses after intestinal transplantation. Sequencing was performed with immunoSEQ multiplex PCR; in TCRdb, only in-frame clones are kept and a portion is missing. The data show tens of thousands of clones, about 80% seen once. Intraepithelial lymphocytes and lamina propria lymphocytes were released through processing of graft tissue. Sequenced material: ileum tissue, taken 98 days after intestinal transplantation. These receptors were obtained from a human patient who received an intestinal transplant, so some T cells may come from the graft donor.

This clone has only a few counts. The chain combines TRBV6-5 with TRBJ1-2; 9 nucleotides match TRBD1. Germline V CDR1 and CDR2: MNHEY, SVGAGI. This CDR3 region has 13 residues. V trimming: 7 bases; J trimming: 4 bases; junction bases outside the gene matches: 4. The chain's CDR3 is CASTPTGGYGYTF. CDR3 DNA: TGTGCCAGCACCCCGACAGGGGGCTATGGCTACACCTTC.

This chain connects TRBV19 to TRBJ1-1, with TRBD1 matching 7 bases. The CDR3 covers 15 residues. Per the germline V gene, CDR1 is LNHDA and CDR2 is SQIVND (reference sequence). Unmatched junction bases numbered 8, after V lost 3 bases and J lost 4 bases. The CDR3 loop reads CASSILTGSSTEAFF. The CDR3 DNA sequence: TGTGCCAGTAGTATTCTGACAGGGTCGAGCACTGAAGCTTTCTTT.

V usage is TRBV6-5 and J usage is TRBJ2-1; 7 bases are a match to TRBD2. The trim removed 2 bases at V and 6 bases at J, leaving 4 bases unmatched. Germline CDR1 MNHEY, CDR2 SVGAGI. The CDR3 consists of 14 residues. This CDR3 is CASSYVGEGNEQFF. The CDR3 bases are TGTGCCAGCAGTTACGTAGGGGAGGGCAATGAGCAGTTCTTC.

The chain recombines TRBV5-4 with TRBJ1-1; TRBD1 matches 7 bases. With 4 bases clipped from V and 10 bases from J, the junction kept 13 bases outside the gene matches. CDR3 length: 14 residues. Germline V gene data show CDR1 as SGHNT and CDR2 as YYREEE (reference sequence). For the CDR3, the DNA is TGTGCCAGCAGCCCTATAGGGACAGAAGTCGGAGCTTTCTTT. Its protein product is CASSPIGTEVGAFF. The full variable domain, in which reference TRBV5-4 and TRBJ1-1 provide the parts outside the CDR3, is ETGVTQSPTHLIKTRGQQVTLRCSSQSGHNTVSWYQQALGQGPQFIFQYYREEENGRGNFPPRFSGLQFPNYSSELNVNALELDDSALYLCASSPIGTEVGAFFGQGTRLTVV.

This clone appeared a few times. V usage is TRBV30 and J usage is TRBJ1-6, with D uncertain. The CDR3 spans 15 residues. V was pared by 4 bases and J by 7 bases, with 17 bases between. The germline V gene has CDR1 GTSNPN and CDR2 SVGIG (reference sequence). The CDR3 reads CAWTGQTLGNSPLHF. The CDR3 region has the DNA TGTGCCTGGACCGGGCAGACCCTTGGGAATTCACCCCTCCACTTT.

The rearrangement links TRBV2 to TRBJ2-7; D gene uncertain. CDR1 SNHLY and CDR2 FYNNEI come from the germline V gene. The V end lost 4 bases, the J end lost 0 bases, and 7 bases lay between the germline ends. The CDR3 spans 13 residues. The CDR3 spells CASSGFRSYEQYF. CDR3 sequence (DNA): TGTGCCAGCAGTGGGTTCCGCTCCTACGAGCAGTACTTC. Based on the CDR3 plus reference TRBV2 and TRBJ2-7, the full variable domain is EPEVTQTPSHQVTQMGQEVILRCVPISNHLYFYWYRQILGQKVEFLVSFYNNEISEKSEIFDDQFSVERPDGSNFTLKIRSTKLEDSAMYFCASSGFRSYEQYFGPGTRLTVT.

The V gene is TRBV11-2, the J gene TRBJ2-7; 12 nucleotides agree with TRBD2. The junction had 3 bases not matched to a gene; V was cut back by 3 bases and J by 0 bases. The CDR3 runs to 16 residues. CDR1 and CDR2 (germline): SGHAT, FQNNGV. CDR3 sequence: CASSFPTSGGSYEQYF. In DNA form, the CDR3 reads TGTGCCAGCAGCTTTCCGACTAGCGGGGGCTCCTACGAGCAGTACTTC.

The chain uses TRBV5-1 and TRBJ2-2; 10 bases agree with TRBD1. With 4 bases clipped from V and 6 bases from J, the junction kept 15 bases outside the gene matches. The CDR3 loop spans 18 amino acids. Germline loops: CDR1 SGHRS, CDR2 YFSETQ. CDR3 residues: CASSPLIGGTGVSGELFF. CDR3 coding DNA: TGCGCCAGCAGCCCGTTGATCGGCGGGACAGGGGTGTCCGGGGAGCTGTTTTTT.

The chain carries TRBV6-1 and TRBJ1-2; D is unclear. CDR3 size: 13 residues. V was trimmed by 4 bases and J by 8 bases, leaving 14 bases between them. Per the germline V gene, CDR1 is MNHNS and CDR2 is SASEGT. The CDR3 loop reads CASSAETYMGYTF. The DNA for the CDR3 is TGTGCCAGCAGTGCCGAAACGTATATGGGCTACACCTTC.

CDR3 sequence: CASSLNTRGQYF. The CDR3 DNA reads as TGTGCCAGCAGCCTAAACACCCGTGGGCAGTACTTC. The chain couples TRBV5-6 to TRBJ2-7; the D is unclear. V was clipped by 4 bases and J by 9 bases, with 14 bases between them. The CDR3 length is 12 residues. Germline V lookup: CDR1 SGHDT, CDR2 YYEEEE.

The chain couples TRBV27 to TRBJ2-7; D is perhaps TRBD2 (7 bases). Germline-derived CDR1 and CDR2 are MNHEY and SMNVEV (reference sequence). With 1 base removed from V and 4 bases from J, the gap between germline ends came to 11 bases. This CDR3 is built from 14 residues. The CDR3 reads CASSLLGGAYEQYF. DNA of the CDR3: TGTGCCAGCAGTTTATTAGGGGGGGCGTACGAGCAGTACTTC.

CDR3 sequence (DNA): TGCGCCAGCAGGACTAGCGGGGACACCGGGGAGCTGTTTTTT. The encoded protein is CASRTSGDTGELFF. This chain links TRBV10-2 with TRBJ2-2, with 11 nucleotides matching TRBD2. The CDR3 has 14 residues. V lost 6 bases and J lost 3; bases outside the gene matches: 0. The germline V gene has CDR1 WSHSY and CDR2 SAAADI.

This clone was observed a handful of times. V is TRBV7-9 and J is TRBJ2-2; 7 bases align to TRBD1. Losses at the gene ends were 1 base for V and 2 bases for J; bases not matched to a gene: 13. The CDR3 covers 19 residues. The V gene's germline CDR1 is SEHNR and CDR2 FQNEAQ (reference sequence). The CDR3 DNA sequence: TGTGCCAGCAGCTTAGGAGTTAGTACGGACAGGAGAAACACCGGGGAGCTGTTTTTT. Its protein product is CASSLGVSTDRRNTGELFF.

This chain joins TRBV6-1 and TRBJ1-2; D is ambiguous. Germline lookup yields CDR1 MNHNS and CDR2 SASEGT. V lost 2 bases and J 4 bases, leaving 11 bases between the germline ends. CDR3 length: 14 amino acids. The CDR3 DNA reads TGTGCCAGCAGTGAAACAGAGGGCTTCTATGGCTACACCTTC. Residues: CASSETEGFYGYTF.

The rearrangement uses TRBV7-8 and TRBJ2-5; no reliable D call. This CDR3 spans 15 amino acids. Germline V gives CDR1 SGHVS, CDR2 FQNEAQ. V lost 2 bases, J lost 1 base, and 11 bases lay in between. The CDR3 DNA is TGTGCCAGCAGCTTAATTAGCCAGGTCCAAGAGACCCAGTACTTC. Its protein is CASSLISQVQETQYF.

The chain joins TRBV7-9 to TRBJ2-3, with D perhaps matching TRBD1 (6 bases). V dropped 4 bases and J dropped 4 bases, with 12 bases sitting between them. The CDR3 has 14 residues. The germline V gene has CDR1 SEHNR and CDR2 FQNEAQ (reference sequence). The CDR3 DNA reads TGTGCCAGCAGCTCAGGGGCCGGCGCAGATACGCAGTATTTT. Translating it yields CASSSGAGADTQYF.

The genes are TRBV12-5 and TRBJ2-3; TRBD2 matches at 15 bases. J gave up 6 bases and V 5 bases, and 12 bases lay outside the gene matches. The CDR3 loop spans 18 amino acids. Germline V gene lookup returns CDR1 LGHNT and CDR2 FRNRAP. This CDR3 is CASGQGLAGGRGVDTQYF. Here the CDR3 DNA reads TGTGCTAGTGGTCAGGGACTAGCGGGGGGCCGGGGTGTGGATACGCAGTATTTT.

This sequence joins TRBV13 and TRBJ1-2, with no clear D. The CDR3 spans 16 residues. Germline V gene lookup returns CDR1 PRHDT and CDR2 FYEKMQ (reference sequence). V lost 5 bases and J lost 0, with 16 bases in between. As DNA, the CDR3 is TGTGCCAGCAGCCCCCCGGGCGGTAATGCTAACTATGGCTACACCTTC. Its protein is CASSPPGGNANYGYTF.

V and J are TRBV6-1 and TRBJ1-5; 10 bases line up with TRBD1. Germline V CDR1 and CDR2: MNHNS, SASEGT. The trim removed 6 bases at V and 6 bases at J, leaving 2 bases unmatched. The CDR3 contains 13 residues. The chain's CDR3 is CASSWTGGQPQHF. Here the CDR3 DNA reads TGTGCCAGCAGCTGGACAGGGGGTCAGCCCCAGCATTTT.

In DNA form, the CDR3 reads TGCAGCGTTGCGGCGGGGGCCCCGTCCTACGAGCAGTACTTC. This encodes CSVAAGAPSYEQYF. The chain has TRBV29-1 and TRBJ2-7; TRBD2 might be the D (7 bases). This CDR3 has 14 amino acids. Looked up from germline, CDR1 is SQVTM and CDR2 is ANQGSEA. The germline V and J ends were trimmed by 4 bases and 1 base, with 14 bases remaining between them.

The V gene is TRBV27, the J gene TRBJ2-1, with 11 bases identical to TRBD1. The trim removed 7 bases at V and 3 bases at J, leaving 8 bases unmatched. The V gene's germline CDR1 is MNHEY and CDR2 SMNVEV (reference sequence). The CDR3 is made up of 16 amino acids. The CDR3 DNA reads TGTGCCAGCATAGCCTTGGGGACAGGGGGCTACAATGAGCAGTTCTTC. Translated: CASIALGTGGYNEQFF.